The 5 T cell receptor beta chains reported below all come from one sample, sequenced in a study of blood T cells in healthy people across ages. A second PCR of 7 to 11 cycles used a sample-barcoded 5' primer and a J-beta primer mix. TCRdb analysed the 5' RACE reads with MiXCR anew, one entry per CDR3 protein. This sample carries a few hundred thousand distinct CDR3 sequences, about a quarter of them seen once, and the ten largest clones take about 3.3%. These sequences were also reported in another study, on T cells of mothers and their children.

Sequencing input: blood. These receptors were collected from a boy aged 2 to 10 in good health.

This clonotype was seen more than once but under ten times. The rearrangement links TRBV10-3 to TRBJ1-3, with TRBD1 as a possible D gene (5 bases). Trimming stripped 4 bases from V and 4 bases from J, with 14 bases between. Germline assignment: CDR1 ENHRY and CDR2 SYGVKD. The length of the CDR3 is 15 residues. The CDR3 DNA reads as TGTGCCATCAGTGGGGGGGACCTGGAGGGAAACACCATATATTTT. This codes for CAISGGDLEGNTIYF.

The sample holds a few counts of this clonotype. This chain joins TRBV27 and TRBJ1-1; unclear D gene. This CDR3 contains 12 residues. The V gene lost 5 bases and the J gene lost 10 bases, with 14 bases spanning the gap. In germline, CDR1 is MNHEY, CDR2 SMNVEV (reference sequence). The CDR3 DNA is TGTGCCAGCAGTCATTTACTAGGGATAGCTTTCTTT. This sequence encodes CASSHLLGIAFF.

The chain is built from TRBV6-2 or TRBV6-3 and TRBJ2-1; 8 bases are a match to TRBD2. The V segment lost 5 bases and the J segment 9 bases; nucleotides outside the gene matches: 9. This CDR3 has 14 residues. Germline CDR1 is MNHEY and CDR2 is SVGEGT. The CDR3 here is CASSNTGTRVEQFF. Written as DNA, the CDR3 is TGTGCCAGCAGTAACACCGGGACTAGAGTTGAGCAGTTCTTC.

This chain links TRBV5-1 with TRBJ2-5; 7 bases match TRBD2. The DNA end is more similar to TRBJ2-1, so the J call may be wrong. The CDR3 is made up of 16 amino acids. The germline CDR1 and CDR2 sequences are SGHRS and YFSETQ. The CDR3 nucleotides are TGCGCCAGCAGCTTGGCGGGAGGTAGTCCCTACAATGAGCAGTTCTTC. Its translation: CASSLAGGSPYNEQFF.

Comments on this clonotype: This may arise from a read error, as a much more abundant clone is one base away. The J gene is TRBJ2-5, the V gene TRBV28; 10 nucleotides align to TRBD1. This CDR3 comprises 15 residues. Looked up from germline, CDR1 is MDHEN and CDR2 is SYDVKM. CDR3 nucleotide sequence: TGTGTCAGCAGTCTAAGGACAGGGGGGCAAGAGACCCAGTACTTC. Amino acids: CVSSLRTGGQETQYF.